The 14 T cell receptor beta chains listed next were all sequenced from one sample in a study of blood T cell repertoires in COVID-19. Profiling relied on immunoSEQ multiplex PCR, and the TCRdb table lists in-frame clones only, not all of them. The sample yields 130,000 or so clones, about 77% seen once. Sequences were obtained from peripheral blood. These receptors were obtained from an older man with acute or convalescent COVID-19.

The chain links TRBV4-1 to TRBJ2-5; D possibly corresponds to TRBD2 (6 bases). Looked up from germline, CDR1 is MGHRA and CDR2 is YSYEKL. The CDR3 has 16 amino acids. V gave up 2 bases and J gave up 1 base, with 14 bases separating them. CDR3 DNA: TGCGCCAGCAGCCAATTTGGCGGGGCCCGCCAAGAGACCCAGTACTTC. It translates to CASSQFGGARQETQYF.

The V gene is TRBV7-9, the J gene TRBJ1-4, with 7 bases fitting TRBD1. There are 14 residues in the CDR3. The V gene's germline CDR1 is SEHNR and CDR2 FQNEAQ (reference sequence). V was pared by 5 bases and J by 6 bases, with 6 bases of the junction left unmatched. The CDR3 region is CASSLDRVYEKLFF. The CDR3 nucleotides read TGTGCCAGCAGCCTAGACAGGGTTTATGAAAAACTGTTTTTT.

V and J are TRBV6-1 and TRBJ2-5, with TRBD2 matching 12 bases. This CDR3 has 16 residues. Germline trimming cut 4 bases from V and 5 bases from J; bases unmatched to any gene: 8. In germline, CDR1 is MNHNS, CDR2 SASEGT. The CDR3 sequence: CASSARLAGGRETQYF. DNA for the CDR3: TGTGCCAGCAGTGCACGCCTAGCGGGGGGGCGGGAGACCCAGTACTTC.

The rearrangement links TRBV6-6 to TRBJ1-1, with TRBD1 matching over 7 bases. With V trimmed by 6 bases and J by 0 bases, 7 bases remained unmatched. From germline, CDR1 is MNHNY and CDR2 SVGAGI (reference sequence). The CDR3 totals 15 residues. This chain's CDR3 is CASSGKTGMNTEAFF. For the CDR3, the DNA is TGTGCCAGCAGCGGCAAGACAGGGATGAACACTGAAGCTTTCTTT.

This clone was recorded only once. The chain employs TRBV7-2 and TRBJ1-6; D is perhaps TRBD1 (5 bases). There are 15 residues in the CDR3. The V gene's germline CDR1 is SGHTA and CDR2 FQGNSA. Trimming took 5 bases from V and 4 from J, leaving 12 bases between them. This CDR3 reads CASSPTTVYNSPLHF. CDR3 coding DNA: TGTGCCAGCAGCCCTACGACAGTATATAATTCACCCCTCCACTTT.

The chain has TRBV5-1 and TRBJ2-5; no clear D gene. Deletions cut 1 base from V and 2 bases from J, with 6 bases between. The CDR3 sequence is 13 residues long. Germline V lookup: CDR1 SGHRS, CDR2 YFSETQ. In DNA, the CDR3 is TGCGCCAGCAGCTTGCAGATTCAAGAGACCCAGTACTTC. Its translation is CASSLQIQETQYF.

The chain carries TRBV5-6 and TRBJ2-5, with TRBD1 matching over 9 bases. The V gene's germline CDR1 is SGHDT and CDR2 YYEEEE. The CDR3 loop spans 17 amino acids. The V gene end was trimmed by 7 bases and the J gene end by 2 bases; junction bases not matched to a gene: 15. This CDR3 is CASQGGQGFFGQETQYF. The CDR3 DNA follows: TGTGCCAGCCAGGGGGGACAGGGATTTTTTGGACAAGAGACCCAGTACTTC.

The J gene is TRBJ1-1, the V gene TRBV19, with D unclear. The CDR3 sequence is 14 residues long. From germline, CDR1 is LNHDA and CDR2 SQIVND (reference sequence). V lost 0 bases to trimming and J lost 3 bases, with 8 bases between them. This CDR3 reads CASSIDPGDTEAFF. DNA of the CDR3: TGTGCCAGTAGTATAGATCCCGGGGACACTGAAGCTTTCTTT.

This clone has only a few counts. The rearrangement joins TRBV28 to TRBJ1-2, with 10 bases identical to TRBD1. The CDR3 covers 15 residues. The germline V gene encodes CDR1 MDHEN and CDR2 SYDVKM. With V trimmed by 6 bases and J by 8 bases, 12 bases remained unmatched. CDR3 residues: CASSQTGGEGRGYTF. CDR3 coding DNA: TGTGCCAGCAGCCAGACAGGGGGCGAAGGGAGAGGCTACACCTTC.

CDR3 DNA sequence: TGTGCCAGCAGCTTATCAGTCTCTGGGGCCAACGTCCTGACTTTC. The encoded protein is CASSLSVSGANVLTF. This chain connects TRBV11-2 to TRBJ2-6; D gene ambiguous. The germline V gene has CDR1 SGHAT and CDR2 FQNNGV. With 2 bases removed from V and 0 bases from J, the gap between germline ends came to 5 bases. The CDR3 is 15 residues long.

The chain is built from TRBV18 and TRBJ1-1; 7 nucleotides align to TRBD1. Losses at the gene ends were 5 bases for V and 3 bases for J; bases not matched to a gene: 6. The CDR3 length is 14 residues. The V gene's germline CDR1 is KGHSH and CDR2 LQKENI. CDR3 residues: CASSSTGWYTEAFF. In DNA, the CDR3 is TGTGCCAGCTCATCGACAGGGTGGTACACTGAAGCTTTCTTT.

This CDR3 reads CASSLPTGAWPQHF. The CDR3 nucleotides read TGTGCCAGCAGTTTACCCACCGGTGCGTGGCCCCAGCATTTT. J is TRBJ1-5 and V is TRBV28; D is uncertain. Germline V gives CDR1 MDHEN, CDR2 SYDVKM. V was trimmed by 2 bases and J by 9 bases, leaving 14 bases between them. This CDR3 comprises 14 residues.

The chain has TRBV5-6 and TRBJ2-7; TRBD2 is a possible D gene (6 bases). V lost 4 bases, J lost 3 bases, and 17 bases lay in between. The V gene's germline CDR1 is SGHDT and CDR2 YYEEEE. This CDR3 has 15 residues. The CDR3 nucleotides are TGTGCCAGCAGCAGAACCGGGAGACCAGGCTACGAGCAGTACTTC. Protein product: CASSRTGRPGYEQYF.

CDR3 in DNA: TGTGCCAGTAGTATAACAACGGCGGCCAGCTTCTATGGCTACACCTTC. Encoded protein: CASSITTAASFYGYTF. The chain couples TRBV19 to TRBJ1-2; D is ambiguous. V lost 2 bases to trimming and J lost 4 bases, with 17 bases between them. Germline CDR1 is LNHDA and CDR2 is SQIVND (reference sequence). CDR3 size: 16 residues.